This is a list of T cell receptor beta chains from one sample in a study of CD8+CD57+ T cells in acquired aplastic anemia. TCRdb re-derived calls from the reads in MiXCR, one entry per CDR3 protein. In the table there are approximately 200,000 distinct CDR3 sequences, 64% of which are singletons. The sample consisted of sorted CD4+, CD8+, or CD8+CD57+ T cells (not recorded which) from PBMCs. The receptors derive from a human donor with severe aplastic anemia or a healthy control (not recorded which). Each CDR3 is given with its conserved first and last residue. A D gene is named only where the DNA matches it firmly. Some rows have no size entry. The others give once, few or many, or a class for an expanded clone.

cdr3_length j_call d_call clone_size v_call cdr3_aa cdr3_nt
13 TRBJ2-5 NA NA TRBV5-1 CASSVSAQETQYF TGCGCCAGCAGTGTTAGTGCCCAAGAGACCCAGTACTTC
14 TRBJ1-4 NA NA TRBV7-2 CASSFEVQSGKLFF TGTGCCAGCAGCTTTGAAGTCCAATCCGGAAAACTGTTTTTT
13 TRBJ1-1 NA many TRBV9 CASSVAGATEAFF TGTGCCAGCAGCGTAGCTGGAGCCACTGAAGCTTTCTTT
14 TRBJ2-1 TRBD1 NA TRBV29-1 CSALGQNSYNEQFF TGCAGCGCCCTGGGACAGAACTCCTACAATGAGCAGTTCTTC
14 TRBJ1-5 NA NA TRBV7-9 CASSLAGADQPQHF TGTGCCAGCAGCTTAGCTGGGGCCGATCAGCCCCAGCATTTT
16 TRBJ2-1 TRBD1 NA TRBV25-1 CASSVSLGQPYNEQFF TGTGCCAGCAGTGTATCCCTGGGACAGCCCTACAATGAGCAGTTCTTC
14 TRBJ2-7 NA NA TRBV6-1 CASMDWGTSYEQYF TGTGCCAGCATGGATTGGGGTACCTCCTACGAGCAGTACTTC
18 TRBJ2-3 NA many TRBV7-9 CASSLEGRWLASTDTQYF TGTGCCAGCAGCTTAGAGGGGAGGTGGCTAGCGTCCACAGATACGCAGTATTTT
14 TRBJ1-4 TRBD1 many TRBV2 CAIHPGQGEEKLFF TGTGCCATCCACCCTGGGCAGGGGGAAGAAAAACTGTTTTTT
17 TRBJ2-1 TRBD2 NA TRBV15 CATSRGRLAGTDNEQFF TGCGCCACCAGCAGAGGGAGACTAGCGGGGACTGACAATGAGCAGTTCTTC
14 TRBJ2-1 TRBD2 few TRBV30 CAWQRLAPYNEQFF TGTGCCTGGCAGCGACTAGCCCCCTACAATGAGCAGTTCTTC
17 TRBJ2-5 NA NA TRBV19 CASSPSPGVGSSKTQYF TGTGCCAGCTCTCCCTCCCCCGGAGTGGGGAGTTCGAAGACCCAGTACTTC
17 TRBJ1-3 NA NA TRBV19 CASSTSPGTVSGNTIYF TGTGCCAGTAGTACCTCCCCCGGGACGGTCTCTGGAAACACCATATATTTT
15 TRBJ1-5 NA NA TRBV2 CASRKTGDSNQPQHF TGTGCCAGCAGGAAGACAGGAGACAGCAATCAGCCCCAGCATTTT
14 TRBJ2-7 NA once TRBV7-2 CASSSRTGRGEQYF TGTGCCAGCAGCTCCCGGACAGGGAGGGGCGAGCAGTACTTC
16 TRBJ2-7 TRBD2 NA TRBV20-1 CSAREHASGRAREQYF TGCAGTGCTAGAGAACACGCTAGCGGGAGGGCCCGCGAGCAGTACTTC
17 TRBJ2-3 TRBD2 NA TRBV19 CASSQRKTSGGTDTQYF TGTGCCAGTAGTCAGCGCAAAACTAGCGGGGGCACAGATACGCAGTATTTT